Listed here are 14 T cell receptor beta chains from one sample, sequenced in a study of blood T cell repertoires in COVID-19. Generated by immunoSEQ multiplex PCR, the TCRdb table keeps only in-frame clones and is missing some. The sample has roughly 250,000 clones, around 88% seen once. What was sequenced was PBMCs or T cells enriched from blood (not recorded which). The receptors were sampled from a woman aged 40 to 49 with acute COVID-19.

V usage is TRBV11-2 and J usage is TRBJ2-7, with TRBD2 matching over 9 bases. With V trimmed by 4 bases and J by 2 bases, 3 bases remained unmatched. Per germline, CDR1 SGHAT and CDR2 FQNNGV. The CDR3 runs to 14 residues. CDR3 amino acids: CASSSGLATYEQYF. The CDR3 bases are TGTGCCAGCAGCTCCGGACTAGCGACCTACGAGCAGTACTTC.

This chain connects TRBV7-8 to TRBJ2-1; 7 bases match TRBD2. In germline, CDR1 is SGHVS, CDR2 FQNEAQ. CDR3 size: 16 residues. J was trimmed by 2 bases and V by 5 bases; bases with no gene match: 9. The CDR3 here is CASSPNPSGAYNEQFF. The CDR3 nucleotides read TGTGCCAGCAGCCCAAACCCCAGCGGGGCCTACAATGAGCAGTTCTTC. Using reference TRBV7-8 and TRBJ2-1 for the parts outside the CDR3, the full variable domain is GAGVSQSPRYKVAKRGQDVALRCDPISGHVSLFWYQQALGQGPEFLTYFQNEAQLDKSGLPSDRFFAERPEGSVSTLKIQRTQQEDSAVYLCASSPNPSGAYNEQFFGPGTRLTVL.

This chain joins TRBV6-6 and TRBJ2-4; D not resolved. This CDR3 contains 14 residues. Trimming cost V 2 bases and J 1 base, with 6 bases left between them. The germline gives CDR1 MNHNY, CDR2 SVGAGI (reference sequence). Here the CDR3 DNA reads TGTGCCAGCAGTTACGGTAGTGCCAAAAACATTCAGTACTTC. It is translated as CASSYGSAKNIQYF.

This rearrangement joins TRBV19 to TRBJ2-3, with 10 bases lining up with TRBD1. Trimming removed 5 bases from V and 3 bases from J; junction bases left unmatched: 5. Germline V gene data show CDR1 as LNHDA and CDR2 as SQIVND (reference sequence). The CDR3 covers 15 residues. The CDR3 here is CASSARDRGTDTQYF. The CDR3 bases are TGTGCCAGTAGTGCCCGGGACAGGGGTACAGATACGCAGTATTTT.

Concerning this clone: Other DNA sequences of this sample code for an identical CDR3. The rearrangement links TRBV5-1 to TRBJ2-7; 10 bases map to TRBD2. The CDR3 length is 15 residues. Trimming removed 3 bases from V and 1 base from J; junction bases left unmatched: 4. Germline lookup yields CDR1 SGHRS and CDR2 YFSETQ. CDR3 protein: CASSSGTSVSYEQYF. DNA for the CDR3: TGCGCCAGCAGCTCGGGGACTAGCGTATCCTACGAGCAGTACTTC. The whole variable domain, remainder taken from reference TRBV5-1 and TRBJ2-7, is KAGVTQTPRYLIKTRGQQVTLSCSPISGHRSVSWYQQTPGQGLQFLFEYFSETQRNKGNFPGRFSGRQFSNSRSEMNVSTLELGDSALYLCASSSGTSVSYEQYFGPGTRLTVT.

This chain links TRBV7-2 with TRBJ2-5; D unresolved. CDR3 length: 15 residues. V lost 5 bases and J lost 1, with 14 bases in between. In germline, CDR1 is SGHTA, CDR2 FQGNSA. The CDR3 reads CASSPDGVVQETQYF. DNA for the CDR3: TGTGCCAGCAGCCCAGATGGAGTAGTCCAAGAGACCCAGTACTTC.

The V call is TRBV7-2, the J call TRBJ2-3; 8 nucleotides line up with TRBD2. CDR1 is SGHTA, CDR2 FQGNSA, per germline. Trimming took 5 bases from V and 1 from J; bases not matched to a gene: 2. The CDR3 has 14 amino acids. The CDR3 protein is CASSALAGTDTQYF. CDR3 in DNA: TGTGCCAGCAGCGCACTAGCGGGCACAGATACGCAGTATTTT.

V usage is TRBV11-3 and J usage is TRBJ2-2; 7 nucleotides match TRBD1. The CDR3 has 14 residues. The J segment lost 7 bases and the V segment lost 4 bases, leaving 6 bases of the junction unmatched. The germline V gene encodes CDR1 SGHNT and CDR2 YENEEA. This CDR3 reads CASSSLTGLGELFF. CDR3 coding DNA: TGTGCCAGCAGCTCATTGACAGGGCTCGGGGAGCTGTTTTTT. The variable domain in full, with the rest retrieved from reference TRBV11-3 and TRBJ2-2, is EAGVVQSPRYKIIEKKQPVAFWCNPISGHNTLYWYLQNLGQGPELLIRYENEEAVDDSQLPKDRFSAERLKGVDSTLKIQPAELGDSAVYLCASSSLTGLGELFFGEGSRLTVL.

The chain is built from TRBV15 and TRBJ1-4; D remains ambiguous. The V end lost 4 bases, the J end lost 0 bases, and 12 bases lay between the germline ends. Per the germline V gene, CDR1 is LNHNV and CDR2 is YYDKDF (reference sequence). The CDR3 spans 16 residues. The CDR3 bases are TGTGCCACCAGCAAGTTGAGGGCTGCAACTAATGAAAAACTGTTTTTT. It translates to CATSKLRAATNEKLFF.

This chain connects TRBV3-1 (or the pseudogene TRBV3-2) to TRBJ1-3; a possible D gene is TRBD1 (5 bases). V shed 4 bases and J shed 1 base, with 23 bases lying between them. This CDR3 has 19 residues. Germline-derived CDR1 and CDR2 are LGHDT and YNNKEL (reference sequence). The CDR3 sequence: CASSPRRQPLSSSGNTIYF. In DNA, the CDR3 is TGTGCCAGCAGCCCAAGAAGACAGCCTCTTAGCTCTTCTGGAAACACCATATATTTT.

The rearrangement joins TRBV5-5 to TRBJ2-2; D gene unclear. The CDR3 spans 12 residues. In germline, CDR1 is SGHKS, CDR2 YYEKEE (reference sequence). The ends were cut back, 5 bases at V and 1 base at J, with 3 bases in the middle. The chain's CDR3 is CASSRNTGELFF. DNA of the CDR3: TGTGCCAGCAGTCGGAACACCGGGGAGCTGTTTTTT.

This chain connects TRBV27 to TRBJ2-1, with 10 bases that match TRBD2. This CDR3 has 16 residues. The junction had 6 bases not matched to a gene; V was cut back by 6 bases and J by 1 base. Germline CDR1 reads MNHEY; CDR2 reads SMNVEV (reference sequence). CDR3 amino acids: CASRLSGGTSYNEQFF. CDR3 DNA: TGTGCCAGCAGACTTAGCGGGGGGACATCCTACAATGAGCAGTTCTTC.

The V and J genes are TRBV20-1 and TRBJ2-2; TRBD1 matches 10 bases. The V segment lost 3 bases and the J segment 3 bases; nucleotides outside the gene matches: 7. Per germline, CDR1 DFQATT and CDR2 SNEGSKA (reference sequence). The CDR3 totals 16 residues. CDR3 protein: CSASPVDRGDTGELFF. In DNA form, the CDR3 reads TGCAGTGCTAGTCCGGTGGACAGGGGGGACACCGGGGAGCTGTTTTTT.

The CDR3 nucleotides read TGTGCCAGCAGCTCGGGACTTCACTCCTACAATGAGCAGTTCTTC. This translates into CASSSGLHSYNEQFF. The chain combines TRBV5-4 with TRBJ2-1; maybe TRBD2 (6 bases). The ends were cut back, 3 bases at V and 0 bases at J, with 10 bases in the middle. The CDR3 length is 15 residues. Germline V CDR1 and CDR2: SGHNT, YYREEE (reference sequence).